This record covers a single T cell receptor (beta chain). The clone's antigen remains unknown. Base qualities are not provided; no much larger clone lies one nucleotide away. This sample was taken from a study of Ad26.COV2.S vaccination and SARS-CoV-2 variants listed by TCRdb under 2021. For context, the study as a whole: Donors in the vaccine arm were drawn from COV1001, a phase I-IIa trial of Ad26.COV2.S in healthy adults that was multicentre, randomized, double-blind and placebo-controlled. Ad26.COV2.S was given intramuscularly at 5x10^10 or 1x10^11 viral particles, as a single shot or as two shots 56 days apart. TCRbeta repertoire sequencing served as the tool for gauging how specific and how broad the SARS-CoV-2-reactive T cell receptors were following Ad26.COV2.S vaccination. A total of approximately 30 samples were included in the TCR-sequenced set, comprising around 19 Ad26.COV2.S vaccine recipients, 5 placebo recipients and 8 SARS-CoV-2 convalescent individuals. Participants in the trial were split at random into five groups of five each, receiving low-dose or high-dose Ad26.COV2.S once or twice, or else placebo on both occasions. Throughout the experiments and outcome assessment, investigators stayed blinded to trial group allocation. The research as a whole found: The study was not powered for comparison of responses between vaccine doses or regimens. Compared with placebo recipients, Ad26.COV2.S recipients showed higher spike-specific TCR breadth (P = 0.0014). Non-spike TCR breadth was comparable between vaccine and placebo recipients, consistent with the vaccine containing only spike. After vaccination, substantial breadth of spike-specific CD8+ and CD4+ T cell responses was reported. According to the authors, total T cell responses may have been underestimated by the TCR breadth and depth analyses.

According to the study, the label for this sample's treatment or condition signals: about 20 received Ad26.COV2.S at low or high dose, single or two shots; about 5 received placebo; per-sample allocation not given. For vaccine and placebo recipients, repertoires were sequenced using samples collected on day 63 after the first injection. In Cohort 1b, some 25 adults aged 18-55 years were enrolled at a single site in Boston, USA, between 29 July and 7 August 2020. Ad26.COV2.S was a replication-incompetent adenovirus type 26 vector expressing a prefusion-stabilized SARS-CoV-2 spike protein from the original Wuhan strain. The immunoSEQ Assay was the method used to sequence TCRbeta CDR3 regions. After extraction, genomic DNA underwent amplification by bias-controlled multiplex PCR, followed by high-throughput sequencing. Turning to the authors' computational methods: To quantify the absolute abundance of every unique TCRbeta CDR3 region, sequences were collapsed and filtered. T cell fraction was estimated by normalization of TCRbeta template counts to usable DNA, with usable DNA being measured through amplification of reference genes present in all nucleated cells. Repertoire TCRs were annotated as SARS-CoV-2-specific by exact matching of V gene, CDR3 amino acid sequence and J gene to a known reactive TCR set. MIRA supplied the reference SARS-CoV-2 TCR set, which was filtered for enrichment in COVID-19-positive ImmuneCODE repertoires so that public or cross-reactive TCRs were removed. Using the MIRA antigens, annotated TCRs were further analysed by specific ORF or by position within an ORF. Breadth was defined as annotated unique rearrangements over total unique productive rearrangements; depth was the summed frequency of those rearrangements. TCR breadth was compared between groups using two-sided Wilcoxon rank-sum tests. Imported from immuneACCESS, the table was reduced by TCRdb to in-frame sequences with V and J called. These copies leave out some clones; in studies compared against another copy, an unresolved V gene accounts for under half, and the cause of the remainder is not known. From that table come the V and J calls and clone size; the DNA was used to work out D and trimming. This sample lists some 480,000 clones; around 88% were detected once. Jointly, the top ten make up about 13% of the sample.

V ends up 10 bases short and J 0 bases short, with an unmatched junction base count of 4. Counted from cysteine to phenylalanine, this CDR3 has 13 amino acids. CDR3 DNA only is kept here, 39 bases in frame from base 1. CDR1 and CDR2 were assigned from the germline V gene as ENHRY and SYGVKD. The chain is encoded by TRBV10-3 joined to TRBJ2-3, with 7 middle bases fitting TRBD2. The sample here was peripheral blood, taken in a trial of Ad26.COV2.S vaccine versus placebo. The clonotype was recovered from a person between 18 and 59 years old who received the Ad26.COV2.S COVID-19 vaccine or a placebo. The encoded CDR3 is CATLAASTDTQYF. The nucleotide sequence reads as follows: TGTGCCACGCTAGCGGCTAGCACAGATACGCAGTATTTT.